The TCR beta chain described here comes from a study of cytomegalovirus exposure and HLA in healthy donors. The CDR3 consists of 10 residues. The germline V and J ends were trimmed by 3 bases and 8 bases, with 4 bases remaining between them. From germline, CDR1 is SEHNR and CDR2 FQNEAQ (reference sequence). Notes on this clone: Its antigen is undetermined.

Study-wide results and limits: The study put around 180 TCR beta chains on its list as cytomegalovirus-associated. In the 130 or so validation repertoires, approximately 93% of cluster scores exceeded 0, per a later analysis. As confirmed in vitro, three CMV-associated chains were specific for CMV antigens.

Assay used: immunoSEQ multiplex PCR; TCRdb lists only in-frame clones, some missing. The sample lists 160,000 or so clones, roughly 86% occurring once. Sequencing was performed on PBMCs. The chain recombines TRBV7-9 with TRBJ1-1; no clear D gene. This clonotype was obtained from a man aged 18 to 29 in good health and CMV-seropositive. Here the CDR3 reads CASSLEEAFF. In nucleotides, the CDR3 is TGTGCCAGCAGCTTGGAGGAAGCTTTCTTT.